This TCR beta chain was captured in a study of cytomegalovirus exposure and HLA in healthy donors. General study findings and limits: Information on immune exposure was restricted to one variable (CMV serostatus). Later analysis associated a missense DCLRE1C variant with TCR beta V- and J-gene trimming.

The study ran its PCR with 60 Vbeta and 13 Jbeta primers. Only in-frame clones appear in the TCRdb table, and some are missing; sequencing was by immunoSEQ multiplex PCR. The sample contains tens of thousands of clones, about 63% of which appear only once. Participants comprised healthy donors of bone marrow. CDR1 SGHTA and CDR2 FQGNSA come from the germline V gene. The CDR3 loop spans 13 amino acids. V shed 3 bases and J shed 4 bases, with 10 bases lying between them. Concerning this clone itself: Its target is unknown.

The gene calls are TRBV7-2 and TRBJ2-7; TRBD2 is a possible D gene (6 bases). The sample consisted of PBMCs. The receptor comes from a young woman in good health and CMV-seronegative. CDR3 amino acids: CASSLGLIYEQYF. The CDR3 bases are TGTGCCAGCAGCTTGGGACTGATTTACGAGCAGTACTTC.